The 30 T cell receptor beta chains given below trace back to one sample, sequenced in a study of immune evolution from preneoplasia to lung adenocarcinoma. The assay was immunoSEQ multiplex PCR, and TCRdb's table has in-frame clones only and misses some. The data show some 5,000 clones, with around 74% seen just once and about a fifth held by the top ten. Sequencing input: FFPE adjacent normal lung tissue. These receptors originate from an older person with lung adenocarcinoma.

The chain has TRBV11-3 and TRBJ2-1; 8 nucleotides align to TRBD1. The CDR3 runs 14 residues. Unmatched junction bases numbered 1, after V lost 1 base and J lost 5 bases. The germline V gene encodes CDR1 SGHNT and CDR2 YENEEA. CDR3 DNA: TGTGCCAGCAGCTTAGTACAGGGGGACAATGAGCAGTTCTTC. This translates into CASSLVQGDNEQFF.

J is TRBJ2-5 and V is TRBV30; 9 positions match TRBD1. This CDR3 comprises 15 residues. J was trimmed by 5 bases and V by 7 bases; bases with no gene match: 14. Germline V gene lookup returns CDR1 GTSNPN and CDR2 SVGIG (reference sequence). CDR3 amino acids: CASSERDRAWETQYF. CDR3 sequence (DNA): TGTGCCTCCTCGGAGCGGGACAGGGCTTGGGAGACCCAGTACTTC.

CDR3 nucleotide sequence: TGTGCCAGCAGAGCAGGGGGCTATGGCTACACCTTC. This sequence encodes CASRAGGYGYTF. The V call is TRBV6-1, the J call TRBJ1-2; 7 nucleotides line up with TRBD1. The CDR3 totals 12 residues. Unmatched junction bases numbered 2, after V lost 6 bases and J lost 4 bases. The V gene's germline CDR1 is MNHNS and CDR2 SASEGT.

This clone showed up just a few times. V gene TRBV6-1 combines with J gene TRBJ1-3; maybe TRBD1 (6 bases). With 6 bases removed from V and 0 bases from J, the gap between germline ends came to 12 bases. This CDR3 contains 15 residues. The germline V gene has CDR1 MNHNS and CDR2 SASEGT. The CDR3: CASRVGQNSGNTIYF. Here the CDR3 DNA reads TGTGCCAGCAGGGTCGGACAGAACTCTGGAAACACCATATATTTT.

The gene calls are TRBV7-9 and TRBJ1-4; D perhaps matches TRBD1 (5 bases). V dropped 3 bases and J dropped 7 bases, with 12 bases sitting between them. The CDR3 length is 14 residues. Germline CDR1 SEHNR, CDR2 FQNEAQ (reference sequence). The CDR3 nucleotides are TGTGCCAGCAGCTTTGGAGGGGCGGGTGAAAAACTGTTTTTT. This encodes CASSFGGAGEKLFF.

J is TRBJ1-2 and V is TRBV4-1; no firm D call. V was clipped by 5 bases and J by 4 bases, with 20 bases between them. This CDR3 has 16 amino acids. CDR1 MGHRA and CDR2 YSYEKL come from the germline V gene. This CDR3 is CASSFSSQALTYGYTF. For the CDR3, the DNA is TGCGCCAGCAGCTTCAGCAGCCAAGCACTCACCTATGGCTACACCTTC.

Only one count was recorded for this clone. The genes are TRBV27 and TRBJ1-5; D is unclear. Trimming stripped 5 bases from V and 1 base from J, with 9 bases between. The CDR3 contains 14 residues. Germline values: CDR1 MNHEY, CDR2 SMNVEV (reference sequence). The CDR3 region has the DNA TGTGCCAGCAGTCCCCGCTCGAGCAATCAGCCCCAGCATTTT. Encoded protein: CASSPRSSNQPQHF.

This CDR3 is CASSPREGPNYGYTF. The CDR3 bases are TGTGCCAGCAGCCCCCGGGAGGGTCCTAACTATGGCTACACCTTC. The gene calls are TRBV7-2 and TRBJ1-2, with no clear D. CDR1 is SGHTA and CDR2 is FQGNSA in the germline V gene. CDR3 length equals 15 residues. V was clipped by 5 bases and J by 0 bases, with 13 bases between them.

Written as DNA, the CDR3 is TGTGCCTGGGCGGAAACAGGGGAGGTGTTCTTT. Translating it yields CAWAETGEVFF. V and J are TRBV30 and TRBJ1-1, with 7 positions matching TRBD1. Germline CDR1 reads GTSNPN; CDR2 reads SVGIG (reference sequence). V shed 5 bases, J shed 14 bases, and the junction held 11 bases outside the gene matches. This CDR3 has 11 amino acids.

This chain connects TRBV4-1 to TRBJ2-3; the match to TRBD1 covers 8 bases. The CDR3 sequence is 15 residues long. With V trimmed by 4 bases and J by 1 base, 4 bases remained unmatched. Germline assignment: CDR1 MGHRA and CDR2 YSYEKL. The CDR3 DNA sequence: TGCGCCAGCAGCCTTGGACAGGGCGGCACAGATACGCAGTATTTT. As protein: CASSLGQGGTDTQYF.

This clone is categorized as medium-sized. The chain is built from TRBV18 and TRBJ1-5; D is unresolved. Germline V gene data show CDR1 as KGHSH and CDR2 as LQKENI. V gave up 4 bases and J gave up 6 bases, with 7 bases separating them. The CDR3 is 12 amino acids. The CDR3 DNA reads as TGTGCCAGCTCACGGGCCGGTCAGCCCCAGCATTTT. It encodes CASSRAGQPQHF.

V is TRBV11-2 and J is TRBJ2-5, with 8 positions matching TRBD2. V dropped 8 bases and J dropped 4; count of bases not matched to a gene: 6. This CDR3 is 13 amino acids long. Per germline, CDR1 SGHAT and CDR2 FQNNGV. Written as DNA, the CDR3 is TGTGCCAGCTCATCGGGGGGGGGAGAGACCCAGTACTTC. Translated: CASSSGGGETQYF.

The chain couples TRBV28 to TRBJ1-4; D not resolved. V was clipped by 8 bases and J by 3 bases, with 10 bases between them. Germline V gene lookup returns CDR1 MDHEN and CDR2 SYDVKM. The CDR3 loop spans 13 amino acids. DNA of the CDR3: TGTGCCAGCTCGAGGGCCTCTAATGAAAAACTGTTTTTT. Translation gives CASSRASNEKLFF.

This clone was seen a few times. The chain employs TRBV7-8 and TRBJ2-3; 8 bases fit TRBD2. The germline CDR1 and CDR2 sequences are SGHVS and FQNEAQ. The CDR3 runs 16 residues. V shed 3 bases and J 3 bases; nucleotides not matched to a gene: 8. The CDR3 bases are TGTGCCAGCAGCTTTTACCGGGGGGGATTGACAGATACGCAGTATTTT. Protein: CASSFYRGGLTDTQYF.

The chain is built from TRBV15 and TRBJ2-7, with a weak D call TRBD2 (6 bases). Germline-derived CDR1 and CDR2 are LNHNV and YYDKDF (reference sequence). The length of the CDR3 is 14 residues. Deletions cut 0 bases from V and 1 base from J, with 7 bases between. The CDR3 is CATSREGLSYEQYF. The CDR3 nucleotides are TGTGCCACCAGCAGAGAGGGACTTTCCTACGAGCAGTACTTC. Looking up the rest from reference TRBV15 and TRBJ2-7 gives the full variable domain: DAMVIQNPRYQVTQFGKPVTLSCSQTLNHNVMYWYQQKSSQAPKLLFHYYDKDFNNEADTPDNFQSRRPNTSFCFLDIRSPGLGDTAMYLCATSREGLSYEQYFGPGTRLTVT.

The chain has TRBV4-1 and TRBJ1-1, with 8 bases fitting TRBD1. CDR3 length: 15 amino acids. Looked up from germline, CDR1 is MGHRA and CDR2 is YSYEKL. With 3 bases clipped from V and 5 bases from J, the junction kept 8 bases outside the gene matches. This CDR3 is CASSHNKQGGTEAFF. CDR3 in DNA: TGCGCCAGCAGCCACAACAAACAGGGGGGGACTGAAGCTTTCTTT.

The CDR3 coding sequence is TGTGCCAGCAGTGAAGGAGCTAGCGGGGGGCAAAATGAGCAGTTCTTC. This gives the protein CASSEGASGGQNEQFF. V and J are TRBV2 and TRBJ2-1; the match to TRBD2 covers 11 bases. The germline V gene encodes CDR1 SNHLY and CDR2 FYNNEI. V shed 1 base, J shed 7 bases, and the junction held 6 bases outside the gene matches. The CDR3 spans 16 residues.

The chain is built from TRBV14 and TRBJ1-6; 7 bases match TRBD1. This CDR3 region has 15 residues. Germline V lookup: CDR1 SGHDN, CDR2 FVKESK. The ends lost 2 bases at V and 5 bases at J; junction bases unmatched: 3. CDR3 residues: CASSQPTGNNSPLHF. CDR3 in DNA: TGTGCCAGCAGCCAACCGACAGGGAATAATTCACCCCTCCACTTT.

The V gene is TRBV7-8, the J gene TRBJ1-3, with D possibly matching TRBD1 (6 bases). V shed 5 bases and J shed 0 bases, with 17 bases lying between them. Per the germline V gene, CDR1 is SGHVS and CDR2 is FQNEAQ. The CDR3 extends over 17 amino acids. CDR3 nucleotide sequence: TGTGCCAGCAGCCCCGGACGGACAGTGAGCTCTGGAAACACCATATATTTT. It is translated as CASSPGRTVSSGNTIYF.

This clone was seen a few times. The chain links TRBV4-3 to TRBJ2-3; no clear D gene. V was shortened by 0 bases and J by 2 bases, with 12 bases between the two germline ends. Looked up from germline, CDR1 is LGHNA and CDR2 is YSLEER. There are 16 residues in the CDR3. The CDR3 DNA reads TGCGCCAGCAGCCAAGATTTCTTCACGTACACAGATACGCAGTATTTT. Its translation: CASSQDFFTYTDTQYF.

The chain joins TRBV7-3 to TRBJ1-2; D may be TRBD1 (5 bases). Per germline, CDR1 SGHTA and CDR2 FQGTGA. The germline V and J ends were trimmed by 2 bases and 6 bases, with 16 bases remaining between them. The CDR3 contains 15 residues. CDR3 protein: CASSLGSGPSDGYTF. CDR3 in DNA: TGTGCCAGCAGCTTAGGTTCAGGGCCTTCCGATGGCTACACCTTC.

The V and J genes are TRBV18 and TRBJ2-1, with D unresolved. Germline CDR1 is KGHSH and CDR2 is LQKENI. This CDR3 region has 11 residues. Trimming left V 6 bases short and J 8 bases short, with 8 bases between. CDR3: CASSPGHEQFF. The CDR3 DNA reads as TGTGCCAGCTCCCCGGGTCATGAGCAGTTCTTC. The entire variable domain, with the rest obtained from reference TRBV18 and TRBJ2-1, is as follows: NAGVMQNPRHLVRRRGQEARLRCSPMKGHSHVYWYRQLPEEGLKFMVYLQKENIIDESGMPKERFSAEFPKEGPSILRIQQVVRGDSAAYFCASSPGHEQFFGPGTRLTVL.

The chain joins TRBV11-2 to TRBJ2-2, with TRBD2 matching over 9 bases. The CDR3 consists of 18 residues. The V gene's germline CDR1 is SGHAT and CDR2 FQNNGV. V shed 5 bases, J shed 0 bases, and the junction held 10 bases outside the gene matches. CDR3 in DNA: TGTGCCAGCAGCCTCCTAGGTGGCGGGGGGGCGAACACCGGGGAGCTGTTTTTT. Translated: CASSLLGGGGANTGELFF.

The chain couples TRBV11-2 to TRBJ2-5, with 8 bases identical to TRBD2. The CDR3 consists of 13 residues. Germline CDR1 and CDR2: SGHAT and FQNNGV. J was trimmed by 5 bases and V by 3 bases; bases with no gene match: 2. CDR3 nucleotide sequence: TGTGCCAGCAGCTTTAGCGGGGAGGAGACCCAGTACTTC. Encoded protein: CASSFSGEETQYF. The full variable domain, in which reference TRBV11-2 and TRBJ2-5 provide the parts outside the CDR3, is EAGVAQSPRYKIIEKRQSVAFWCNPISGHATLYWYQQILGQGPKLLIQFQNNGVVDDSQLPKDRFSAERLKGVDSTLKIQPAKLEDSAVYLCASSFSGEETQYFGPGTRLLVL.

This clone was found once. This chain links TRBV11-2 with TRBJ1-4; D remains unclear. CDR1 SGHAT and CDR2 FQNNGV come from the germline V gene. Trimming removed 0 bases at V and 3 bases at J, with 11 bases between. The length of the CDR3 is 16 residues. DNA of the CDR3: TGTGCCAGCAGCTTAGAGAGGGCTGGTGCTAATGAAAAACTGTTTTTT. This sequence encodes CASSLERAGANEKLFF.

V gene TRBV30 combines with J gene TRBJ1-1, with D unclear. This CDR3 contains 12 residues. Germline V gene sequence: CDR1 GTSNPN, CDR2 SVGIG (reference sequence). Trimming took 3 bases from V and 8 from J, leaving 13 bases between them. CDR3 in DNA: TGTGCCTGGAGACAGAACGAAGGAGAAGCTTTCTTT. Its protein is CAWRQNEGEAFF.

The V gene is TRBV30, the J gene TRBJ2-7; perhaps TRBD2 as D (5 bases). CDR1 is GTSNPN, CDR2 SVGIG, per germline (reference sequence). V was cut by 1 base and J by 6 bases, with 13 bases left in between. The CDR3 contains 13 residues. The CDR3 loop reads CAWSAGSGGEQYF. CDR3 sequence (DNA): TGTGCCTGGAGTGCTGGTTCCGGAGGCGAGCAGTACTTC. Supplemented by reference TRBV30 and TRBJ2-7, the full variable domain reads SQTIHQWPATLVQPVGSPLSLECTVEGTSNPNLYWYRQAAGRGLQLLFYSVGIGQISSEVPQNLSASRPQDRQFILSSKKLLLSDSGFYLCAWSAGSGGEQYFGPGTRLTVT.

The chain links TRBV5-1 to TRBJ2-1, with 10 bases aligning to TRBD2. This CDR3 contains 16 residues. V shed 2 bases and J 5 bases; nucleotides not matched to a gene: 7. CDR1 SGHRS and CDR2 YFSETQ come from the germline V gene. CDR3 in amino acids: CASSLTSGGVHNEQFF. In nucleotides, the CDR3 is TGCGCCAGCAGCTTAACCAGCGGGGGGGTACACAATGAGCAGTTCTTC.

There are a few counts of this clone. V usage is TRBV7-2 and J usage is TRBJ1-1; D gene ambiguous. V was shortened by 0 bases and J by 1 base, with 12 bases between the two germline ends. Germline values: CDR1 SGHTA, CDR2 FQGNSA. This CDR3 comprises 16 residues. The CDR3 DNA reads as TGTGCCAGCAGCTTAGCGGACGGAATGCGGAACACTGAAGCTTTCTTT. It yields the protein CASSLADGMRNTEAFF.

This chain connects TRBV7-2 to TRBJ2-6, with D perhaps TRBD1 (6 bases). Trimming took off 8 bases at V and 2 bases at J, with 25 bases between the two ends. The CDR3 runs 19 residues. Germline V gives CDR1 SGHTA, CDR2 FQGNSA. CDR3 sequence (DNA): TGTGCCAGCCTTGCGTCCGGGACAACGGCCTCGGCTGGGGCCAACGTCCTGACTTTC. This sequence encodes CASLASGTTASAGANVLTF.